Below are 11 T cell receptor beta chains sequenced from a single sample in a study of T cell responses to AZD1222 COVID-19 vaccine. The assay was immunoSEQ multiplex PCR, and TCRdb's table has in-frame clones only and misses some. In the table there are about 92,000 clones, roughly nine tenths of which are singletons. The material sequenced was peripheral blood, taken on day 0 of AZD1222 vaccination. All receptors come from an adult in good health.

This chain links TRBV28 with TRBJ1-2, with 9 bases aligning to TRBD1. Germline V gene data show CDR1 as MDHEN and CDR2 as SYDVKM. This CDR3 has 14 residues. With 6 bases clipped from V and 5 bases from J, the junction kept 7 bases outside the gene matches. The CDR3 nucleotides are TGTGCCAGCAGCTCCGGACAGGGGCATTATGGCTACACCTTC. This codes for CASSSGQGHYGYTF.

The rearrangement joins TRBV5-1 to TRBJ1-4; the D gene is possibly TRBD1 (6 bases). The V end lost 4 bases, the J end lost 2 bases, and 12 bases lay between the germline ends. Germline CDR1 and CDR2: SGHRS and YFSETQ. This CDR3 is 15 amino acids long. The CDR3 region is CASSETGATNEKLFF. In nucleotides, the CDR3 is TGCGCCAGCAGCGAGACGGGGGCCACTAATGAAAAACTGTTTTTT.

The rearrangement joins TRBV7-9 to TRBJ1-1; tentative D call: TRBD1 (6 bases). V was cut by 0 bases and J by 0 bases, with 8 bases left in between. CDR3 length: 15 amino acids. The germline V gene encodes CDR1 SEHNR and CDR2 FQNEAQ (reference sequence). This CDR3 reads CASSLATGMNTEAFF. In nucleotides, the CDR3 is TGTGCCAGCAGCTTAGCGACAGGTATGAACACTGAAGCTTTCTTT.

V gene TRBV2 combines with J gene TRBJ1-4; 7 positions agree with TRBD1. This CDR3 has 13 amino acids. After removal of 8 bases from V and 3 bases from J, the junction contained 3 bases not matched to a gene. Germline V CDR1 and CDR2: SNHLY, FYNNEI. CDR3 DNA: TGTGCCAGCGATGGACAGGCTAATGAAAAACTGTTTTTT. Translated: CASDGQANEKLFF. Variable domain in full (rest from reference TRBV2 and TRBJ1-4): EPEVTQTPSHQVTQMGQEVILRCVPISNHLYFYWYRQILGQKVEFLVSFYNNEISEKSEIFDDQFSVERPDGSNFTLKIRSTKLEDSAMYFCASDGQANEKLFFGSGTQLSVL.

This clone was counted once. The chain links TRBV10-2 to TRBJ1-1; 9 bases are a match to TRBD1. The CDR3 extends over 15 amino acids. V dropped 6 bases and J dropped 3; count of bases not matched to a gene: 8. Germline loops: CDR1 WSHSY, CDR2 SAAADI. CDR3 in DNA: TGCGCCAGCAGGAACCAACAGGGGGCACACACTGAAGCTTTCTTT. It yields the protein CASRNQQGAHTEAFF.

In regard to this clone: A read error may account for a junction end that differs from germline. J is TRBJ2-3 and V is TRBV6-5, with D perhaps being TRBD1 or TRBD2 (5 bases each). The CDR3 totals 12 residues. Germline V CDR1 and CDR2: MNHEY, SVGAGI. CDR3 sequence: CAGRDLTDTQYF. DNA for the CDR3: TGTGCCGGCAGGGACCTCACAGATACGCAGTATTTT.

About this clone itself: One end of the junction is discordant with germline, which a read error may explain. The chain is built from TRBV7-9 and TRBJ1-6; no definite D call. The CDR3 is 14 residues long. CDR1 is SEHNR and CDR2 is FQNEAQ in the germline V gene (reference sequence). CDR3 amino acids: CASTLEGVISPLHF. The CDR3 nucleotides are TGTGCCAGCACCTTAGAGGGAGTAATCTCACCCCTCCACTTT.

The J gene is TRBJ1-6, the V gene TRBV9; 8 bases map to TRBD1. Germline trimming cut 4 bases from V and 9 bases from J; bases unmatched to any gene: 9. Germline CDR1 and CDR2: SGDLS and YYNGEE. The CDR3 covers 15 residues. CDR3 DNA: TGTGCCAGCAGCCCCTCAGGGGGCAGTGGTTCACCCCTCCACTTT. Translation gives CASSPSGGSGSPLHF. Together with reference TRBV9 and TRBJ1-6, the CDR3 gives the full variable domain: DSGVTQTPKHLITATGQRVTLRCSPRSGDLSVYWYQQSLDQGLQFLIQYYNGEERAKGNILERFSAQQFPDLHSELNLSSLELGDSALYFCASSPSGGSGSPLHFGNGTRLTVT.

The J gene is TRBJ1-2, the V gene TRBV15; D uncertain. The germline V gene has CDR1 LNHNV and CDR2 YYDKDF (reference sequence). Trimming took off 0 bases at V and 0 bases at J, with 11 bases between the two ends. This CDR3 has 16 amino acids. The DNA for the CDR3 is TGTGCCACCAGCAGAGAAGCACTCGGCACTAACTATGGCTACACCTTC. Translation gives CATSREALGTNYGYTF.

This clone has just a few counts. V is TRBV7-2 and J is TRBJ2-1, with TRBD2 as a possible D gene (7 bases). CDR1 and CDR2 from the germline V gene are SGHTA and FQGNSA. V lost 4 bases, J lost 0 bases, and 16 bases lay in between. CDR3 length: 17 amino acids. CDR3 nucleotides: TGTGCCAGCAGCTCGGGGGGCGGAGCGAGCTCCTACAATGAGCAGTTCTTC. Its protein product is CASSSGGGASSYNEQFF.

The V and J genes are TRBV2 and TRBJ1-6; D call uncertain. CDR3 length: 16 amino acids. V lost 8 bases to trimming and J lost 9 bases, with 23 bases between them. The germline gives CDR1 SNHLY, CDR2 FYNNEI. CDR3 sequence: CASLSDTGSSGSPLHF. CDR3 nucleotides: TGTGCCAGCCTCTCTGATACCGGAAGCTCCGGTTCACCCCTCCACTTT. Together with reference TRBV2 and TRBJ1-6, the CDR3 gives the full variable domain: EPEVTQTPSHQVTQMGQEVILRCVPISNHLYFYWYRQILGQKVEFLVSFYNNEISEKSEIFDDQFSVERPDGSNFTLKIRSTKLEDSAMYFCASLSDTGSSGSPLHFGNGTRLTVT.